This TCR beta chain was identified in a study of blood T cell repertoires in COVID-19. The wider study: There were acute and convalescent COVID-19 samples, and they came from the United States, Italy and Spain. From T cells, B-cell-depleted T cells, or PBMCs came the material, which was cDNA or gDNA.

The ends lost 4 bases at V and 2 bases at J; junction bases unmatched: 2. The CDR3 covers 15 residues. Looked up from germline, CDR1 is SNHLY and CDR2 is FYNNEI. Source study methods: Estimation of nucleated cell counts was performed using reference gene primer amplification. TCRdb keeps only in-frame clones here, not all; method: immunoSEQ multiplex PCR. V and J calls and clone size are as listed in that table; D and trimming were resolved from the DNA. Among roughly 200,000 clones listed, around nine tenths were seen once. This clonotype was sampled from a woman aged 18 to 35 who had recovered from COVID-19. Sequencing was performed on peripheral blood. This chain connects TRBV2 to TRBJ2-6; 7 bases match TRBD2. The CDR3 reads CASSGREAGANVLTF. The CDR3 nucleotides are TGTGCCAGCAGTGGCCGGGAGGCTGGGGCCAACGTCCTGACTTTC.